This T cell receptor beta chain was identified in a study of blood T cell repertoires in COVID-19. Looking at the study overall: The study drew acute and convalescent COVID-19 samples from the United States, Italy and Spain.

The repertoire was sequenced with immunoSEQ multiplex PCR; TCRdb's copy has only in-frame clones and lacks some. The profile shows about 210,000 clones, 86% of them singletons. Donors were grouped by their self-reported clinical history. Germline loops: CDR1 SGHTA, CDR2 FQGTGA. The length of the CDR3 is 15 residues. V was clipped by 2 bases and J by 0 bases, with 8 bases between them. The clonotype comes from a man aged 40-49 years with acute COVID-19. The chain employs TRBV7-3 and TRBJ2-1; D is unclear. The sample consisted of PBMCs or T cells enriched from blood (not recorded which). As DNA, the CDR3 is TGTGCCAGCAGCTTACAGCAGGCCTCCTACAATGAGCAGTTCTTC. Amino acid sequence: CASSLQQASYNEQFF.